Listed below are T cell receptor beta chains from one sample, sequenced in a study of OX40 agonist ivuxolimab in advanced cancers. Clones were read by immunoSEQ multiplex PCR, and TCRdb kept only the in-frame ones, dropping some. The table includes about 120,000 clones, approximately 92% detected once. The material was CD4+ or CD8+ T cells sorted from blood, obtained in a trial of the OX40 agonist ivuxolimab. The receptors here all came from an adult with an advanced solid tumor such as melanoma, head and neck, liver or kidney cancer. Each CDR3 is given with its conserved first and last residue.

v_call | cdr3_aa
TRBV27 | CASRVTVSTDTQYF
TRBV7-9 | CASSSTGGKTEAFF
TRBV11-2 | CASTSGQGGYYGYTF
TRBV6-5 | CASSFDSASLNEQFF
TRBV4-1 | CASSQDRSQGGPYGYTF
TRBV7-8 | CASSSYPTSWYEQFF
TRBV6-5 | CASRSGGANYGYTF
TRBV6-6 | CASSPGLPRNEQYF
TRBV5-1 | CASSQGSTSDPSTDTQYF
TRBV7-2 | CASSLSGVTEAFF
TRBV6-5 | CASSYSRPTTEAFF
TRBV5-1 | CASSLQGAGYTF
TRBV27 | CASSLLPGEGWTEAFF
TRBV2 | CASRESNSYNEQFF
TRBV5-1 | CASSNSGRNNEQFF
TRBV18 | CASSTTRGGYTF
TRBV18 | CASSPLEKQNDQPQHF
TRBV27 | CASSLSSGDRGKAFF
TRBV2 | CASSEVRGPEQYF
TRBV4-2 | CASSQEGTATYEQYF
TRBV6-5 | CASSPSRTRYEQYF
TRBV30 | CAWSAGQYQPQHF
TRBV7-2 | CASSLVRTGRPNQPQHF
TRBV5-1 | CASSLAGDPYNEQFF
TRBV2 | CASRRLAGGDNEQFF
TRBV7-9 | CASSITSNTEAFF
TRBV11-2 | CASSSLVAETQYF
TRBV6-5 | CASSPEGRKNTEAFF
TRBV6-6 | CASKEDRSNTGELFF
TRBV5-1 | CASSLDRAGTDTQYF
TRBV7-3 | CASSLGLAGGGETQYF
TRBV7-8 | CASSLGWSGRGYTF
TRBV6-6 | CASSLAGGYNEQFF
TRBV2 | CASRDSIQTVNEQFF
TRBV27 | CASSLPKRYGYTF
TRBV25-1 | CASGPSTVPYEQYF
TRBV27 | CASSLQGAINTGELFF
TRBV6-5 | CASSYSRGHSGNTIYF
TRBV5-3 | CARSLGGNNEQYF
TRBV19 | CASSSQTGAGELFF
TRBV11-2 | CASSLVSGQKPYGYTF
TRBV6-6 | CASSGGGNEQFF
TRBV5-1 | CASSIQTGSYEQYF
TRBV18 | CASSPPNSLYNEQFF
TRBV19 | CASSLAGSEETQYF
TRBV7-2 | CASSSKGSGANVLTF
TRBV5-1 | CASSLGLFQETQYF
TRBV5-1 | CASSLTAGVSKNIQYF
TRBV20-1 | CSATMGYGYTF
TRBV2 | CASSEGAGGYGYTF
TRBV5-1 | CASSPTAQGPTNNEQFF
TRBV2 | CASSEAGTTAVLHNEQFF
TRBV6-5 | CASSYGTSGSYEQYF
TRBV5-4 | CASSVQGRNGYTF